The next 20 T cell receptor beta chains were all read from a single sample in a study of shared clonotypes between healthy human individuals. Only in-frame clones appear in the TCRdb table, and some are missing; sequencing was by immunoSEQ multiplex PCR. The sample has under 2,000,000 clones, less than 95% seen once. Naive-designated CD8 cells lacked CD45RO, were positively enriched for CCR7, and omitted terminally differentiated effector memory CD45RA+ cells. Specimen: naive CD8+ T cells sorted from blood. Every receptor here comes from a man aged 18 to 29 in good health.

The rearrangement joins TRBV4-2 to TRBJ2-2; 8 nucleotides line up with TRBD1. The germline gives CDR1 LGHNA, CDR2 YNFKEQ. This CDR3 comprises 16 residues. The trim removed 0 bases at V and 2 bases at J, leaving 2 bases unmatched. CDR3 sequence: CASSQDGTGNTGELFF. The CDR3 nucleotides are TGTGCCAGCAGCCAAGATGGGACAGGAAACACCGGGGAGCTGTTTTTT.

The DNA for the CDR3 is TGCGCCAGCAGTTTTTCAGGGACAGGGGATGAGACCCAGTACTTC. It is translated as CASSFSGTGDETQYF. The genes are TRBV5-1 and TRBJ2-5, with TRBD1 matching 10 bases. CDR3 length: 15 amino acids. J lost 5 bases, V lost 5 bases, and 9 bases had no gene match. CDR1 and CDR2 (germline): SGHRS, YFSETQ.

This chain's CDR3 is CASSLVTTNPSPYNEQFF. CDR3 nucleotides: TGTGCCAGCAGCTTAGTTACTACTAATCCTAGCCCCTACAATGAGCAGTTCTTC. This chain uses TRBV11-2 with TRBJ2-1; D might be TRBD2 (5 bases). The V end lost 1 base, the J end lost 2 bases, and 18 bases lay between the germline ends. The CDR3 runs 18 residues. CDR1 and CDR2 (germline): SGHAT, FQNNGV. Using reference TRBV11-2 and TRBJ2-1 for the parts outside the CDR3, the full variable domain is EAGVAQSPRYKIIEKRQSVAFWCNPISGHATLYWYQQILGQGPKLLIQFQNNGVVDDSQLPKDRFSAERLKGVDSTLKIQPAKLEDSAVYLCASSLVTTNPSPYNEQFFGPGTRLTVL.

A single count supports this clone. The J gene is TRBJ2-7, the V gene TRBV4-1, with 10 positions matching TRBD1. Trimming at V came to 0 bases and at J to 5 bases, leaving 4 bases not matched to a gene. Germline CDR1 MGHRA, CDR2 YSYEKL. This CDR3 is built from 15 residues. CDR3 amino acids: CASSQEDRGVHEQYF. Here the CDR3 DNA reads TGCGCCAGCAGCCAAGAGGACAGGGGGGTCCACGAGCAGTACTTC.

This rearrangement joins TRBV2 to TRBJ2-1; the match to TRBD1 covers 11 bases. There are 15 residues in the CDR3. Germline lookup yields CDR1 SNHLY and CDR2 FYNNEI. With 4 bases clipped from V and 3 bases from J, the junction kept 2 bases outside the gene matches. The CDR3 reads CASSAGTGGYNEQFF. CDR3 DNA: TGTGCCAGCAGTGCCGGGACAGGGGGCTACAATGAGCAGTTCTTC.

DNA for the CDR3: TGTGCCAGCAGCGTAGACGGACCCCTCGTAGATACGCAGTATTTT. The encoded protein is CASSVDGPLVDTQYF. This chain connects TRBV9 to TRBJ2-3, with D hard to call. V gave up 0 bases and J gave up 5 bases, with 13 bases separating them. This CDR3 spans 15 amino acids. CDR1 and CDR2 from the germline V gene are SGDLS and YYNGEE.

In DNA form, the CDR3 reads TGTGCCAGTAGTTTCCGACTAGCGGGACACTACGAGCAGTACTTC. Translation gives CASSFRLAGHYEQYF. The chain employs TRBV19 and TRBJ2-7; 11 bases are a match to TRBD2. Germline V lookup: CDR1 LNHDA, CDR2 SQIVND (reference sequence). The length of the CDR3 is 15 residues. J lost 3 bases, V lost 5 bases, and 6 bases had no gene match.

The chain is built from TRBV9 and TRBJ2-1, with TRBD1 matching 8 bases. CDR3 length equals 15 residues. The V gene end was trimmed by 5 bases and the J gene end by 0 bases; junction bases not matched to a gene: 4. From germline, CDR1 is SGDLS and CDR2 YYNGEE. The CDR3 is CASSLTGVSYNEQFF. The CDR3 coding sequence is TGTGCCAGCAGTCTGACAGGGGTCTCCTACAATGAGCAGTTCTTC.

The chain has TRBV27 and TRBJ2-1; 16 bases map to TRBD2. The CDR3 has 18 amino acids. J lost 4 bases, V lost 4 bases, and 7 bases had no gene match. Germline V CDR1 and CDR2: MNHEY, SMNVEV (reference sequence). The CDR3 nucleotides are TGTGCCAGCAGTTCGTTTGAGGGACTAGCGGGGGGGTACAATGAGCAGTTCTTC. Translating gives CASSSFEGLAGGYNEQFF.

The chain recombines TRBV11-2 with TRBJ1-2; D possibly corresponds to TRBD1 (5 bases). The CDR3 loop spans 13 amino acids. Deletions cut 1 base from V and 4 bases from J, with 7 bases between. The V gene's germline CDR1 is SGHAT and CDR2 FQNNGV. CDR3 DNA: TGTGCCAGCAGCTTAGTCCAGGGCTATGGCTACACCTTC. It is translated as CASSLVQGYGYTF.

This clone has just one count. In DNA, the CDR3 is TGTGCCAGCAGCTTAGCCCCGGGACAGGGGGGAACCGGGGAGCTGTTTTTT. Translation: CASSLAPGQGGTGELFF. The genes are TRBV7-6 and TRBJ2-2; 11 bases are shared with TRBD1. Germline V gives CDR1 SGHVS, CDR2 FNYEAQ. V lost 0 bases, J lost 5 bases, and 5 bases stayed unmatched. This CDR3 is 17 amino acids long.

The gene calls are TRBV5-6 and TRBJ2-1; possible D gene TRBD2, 5 bases. V was cut by 4 bases and J by 6 bases, with 17 bases left in between. CDR1 is SGHDT and CDR2 is YYEEEE in the germline V gene. The CDR3 has 15 amino acids. CDR3 in amino acids: CASSPVGGVGNEQFF. For the CDR3, the DNA is TGTGCCAGCAGCCCCGTTGGAGGAGTAGGCAATGAGCAGTTCTTC.

On this clone itself: The junction and the germline gene differ at one end; a read error may be behind it. The chain joins TRBV7-7 to TRBJ2-3; TRBD2 agrees at 8 bases. The CDR3 runs 16 residues. CDR1 and CDR2 (germline): SSHAT, FNYEAQ (reference sequence). CDR3 in DNA: TGTGCTAGCAGCTTAGGCCCAGCGGGGGAGACAGATACGCAGTATTTT. Encoded protein: CASSLGPAGETDTQYF.

CDR3 coding DNA: TGTGCCAGCAGTGAATTCGGGACAGGGGGTCTCTACGAGCAGTACTTC. Protein product: CASSEFGTGGLYEQYF. The V and J genes are TRBV2 and TRBJ2-7, with TRBD1 identical over 11 bases. The germline gives CDR1 SNHLY, CDR2 FYNNEI. The CDR3 spans 16 residues. V shed 2 bases, J shed 3 bases, and the junction held 6 bases outside the gene matches.

The rearrangement joins TRBV4-3 to TRBJ2-1; TRBD1 might be the D (8 bases). There are 18 residues in the CDR3. V was cut by 2 bases and J by 0 bases, with 17 bases left in between. Germline V gives CDR1 LGHNA, CDR2 YSLEER. Written as DNA, the CDR3 is TGCGCCAGCAGCCAATCCTTGACAGGGGAGGGCTCCTACAATGAGCAGTTCTTC. Protein sequence: CASSQSLTGEGSYNEQFF.

In DNA form, the CDR3 reads TGTGCCAGCAGTTTGGAGGGAAGGGACTATGGCTACACCTTC. It specifies CASSLEGRDYGYTF. V gene TRBV27 combines with J gene TRBJ1-2; D unclear. The germline CDR1 and CDR2 sequences are MNHEY and SMNVEV (reference sequence). V was pared by 3 bases and J by 3 bases, with 11 bases between. The CDR3 spans 14 residues.

The gene calls are TRBV19 and TRBJ1-2; D call uncertain. The germline V gene has CDR1 LNHDA and CDR2 SQIVND (reference sequence). The CDR3 is 15 residues long. Between the trimmed V and J ends, which lost 7 bases and 3 bases, there was a span of 18 bases. The CDR3 sequence: CASTGGDLPYYGYTF. DNA for the CDR3: TGTGCCAGTACCGGCGGGGATTTACCGTACTATGGCTACACCTTC.

CDR3 sequence: CASSSASGRAISEQFF. The CDR3 DNA reads TGTGCCAGCAGTTCCGCTAGCGGGAGGGCCATCAGTGAGCAGTTCTTC. The rearrangement uses TRBV27 and TRBJ2-1; 12 bases are a match to TRBD2. The length of the CDR3 is 16 residues. V gave up 4 bases and J gave up 9 bases; unmatched junction bases: 10. Germline CDR1 is MNHEY and CDR2 is SMNVEV (reference sequence).

The chain uses TRBV2 and TRBJ2-7, with D uncertain. Trimming left V 2 bases short and J 2 bases short, with 7 bases between. The CDR3 runs 13 residues. The germline gives CDR1 SNHLY, CDR2 FYNNEI. The CDR3 DNA reads TGTGCCAGCAGTGAACAGGTAGCCTACGAGCAGTACTTC. Protein sequence: CASSEQVAYEQYF.

The chain recombines TRBV2 with TRBJ1-1; 8 bases are shared with TRBD1. CDR1 is SNHLY, CDR2 FYNNEI, per germline. This CDR3 region has 15 residues. Losses at the gene ends were 6 bases for V and 3 bases for J; bases not matched to a gene: 9. For the CDR3, the DNA is TGTGCCAGCAGCGCTTCAGGGGGCCCCTACACTGAAGCTTTCTTT. It yields the protein CASSASGGPYTEAFF.